These 20 T cell receptor beta chains were all obtained from the same sample, sequenced in a study of T cell changes during pregnancy in multiple sclerosis. Sequenced by immunoSEQ multiplex PCR; TCRdb stores in-frame clones only, minus some. The table lists roughly 110,000 clones, about 90% of them singletons. The material sequenced was peripheral blood, taken before pregnancy. The receptors come from a female donor with multiple sclerosis, enrolled in a pregnancy study.

The rearrangement uses TRBV7-3 and TRBJ2-5, with TRBD2 matching 7 bases. After removal of 1 base from V and 7 bases from J, the junction contained 3 bases not matched to a gene. Per germline, CDR1 SGHTA and CDR2 FQGTGA. This CDR3 comprises 13 residues. The CDR3 is CASSLSGRGTQYF. The DNA for the CDR3 is TGTGCCAGCAGCTTAAGCGGGAGAGGGACCCAGTACTTC.

The genes are TRBV4-1 and TRBJ2-2; 9 bases align to TRBD1. This CDR3 has 17 residues. Germline V gives CDR1 MGHRA, CDR2 YSYEKL. V gave up 4 bases and J gave up 7 bases; unmatched junction bases: 13. This chain's CDR3 is CASSRLDSDRGFGELFF. As DNA, the CDR3 is TGCGCCAGCAGCCGCCTAGATTCTGACAGGGGGTTCGGGGAGCTGTTTTTT.

V usage is TRBV14 and J usage is TRBJ2-4; 10 bases are a match to TRBD1. Per germline, CDR1 SGHDN and CDR2 FVKESK. V lost 4 bases and J lost 2; bases outside the gene matches: 5. The CDR3 has 16 amino acids. CDR3 region: CASSPRGQGSKNIQYF. CDR3 DNA sequence: TGTGCCAGCAGCCCGCGGGGACAGGGGTCCAAAAACATTCAGTACTTC.

This chain links TRBV7-3 with TRBJ2-5, with D possibly TRBD2 on 5 matching bases. The CDR3 is 15 residues long. Germline V gene lookup returns CDR1 SGHTA and CDR2 FQGTGA. Trimming removed 5 bases from V and 5 bases from J, with 18 bases in between. CDR3: CASSATSSSRETQYF. DNA for the CDR3: TGTGCCAGCAGCGCCACTAGTTCGTCGCGGGAGACCCAGTACTTC.

The rearrangement links TRBV2 to TRBJ1-3; TRBD1 is a possible D gene (5 bases). V gave up 2 bases and J gave up 4 bases, with 12 bases separating them. The CDR3 sequence is 15 residues long. Germline V gene sequence: CDR1 SNHLY, CDR2 FYNNEI. CDR3 residues: CASSELPGWGNTIYF. DNA for the CDR3: TGTGCCAGCAGTGAATTGCCAGGGTGGGGAAACACCATATATTTT.

The V call is TRBV5-1, the J call TRBJ1-1, with D unclear. Germline assignment: CDR1 SGHRS and CDR2 YFSETQ. V was shortened by 5 bases and J by 8 bases, with 13 bases between the two germline ends. CDR3 size: 12 residues. CDR3 sequence: CASSSSGKEAFF. Written as DNA, the CDR3 is TGCGCCAGCAGTTCTAGTGGTAAGGAAGCTTTCTTT.

V gene TRBV6-6 combines with J gene TRBJ2-7; 7 positions match TRBD1. The CDR3 is made up of 13 amino acids. CDR1 is MNHNY, CDR2 SVGAGI, per germline (reference sequence). V was clipped by 6 bases and J by 4 bases; unmatched bases: 6. As DNA, the CDR3 is TGTGCCAGCAGCACAGGGGACGGGTACGAGCAGTACTTC. Protein sequence: CASSTGDGYEQYF.

The chain carries TRBV7-9 and TRBJ2-6; the D is unclear. There are 18 residues in the CDR3. CDR1 and CDR2 from the germline V gene are SEHNR and FQNEAQ (reference sequence). V was trimmed by 2 bases and J by 0 bases, leaving 14 bases between them. The CDR3 nucleotides are TGTGCCAGCAGCTTAAGGCTTGGCGGCAGCTCTGGGGCCAACGTCCTGACTTTC. This translates into CASSLRLGGSSGANVLTF.

This clone has just one count. This sequence joins TRBV14 and TRBJ1-2; 7 bases are a match to TRBD1. Per germline, CDR1 SGHDN and CDR2 FVKESK. Trimming removed 2 bases from V and 4 bases from J; junction bases left unmatched: 4. This CDR3 contains 14 residues. The CDR3 is CASSQQTGSYGYTF. CDR3 sequence (DNA): TGTGCCAGCAGCCAACAGACAGGGTCCTATGGCTACACCTTC.

With respect to this clone: This sample also contains other DNA sequences that code for the same CDR3. The genes are TRBV7-3 and TRBJ2-5; 8 bases map to TRBD2. Germline trimming cut 4 bases from V and 5 bases from J; bases unmatched to any gene: 3. This CDR3 is built from 13 residues. Per the germline V gene, CDR1 is SGHTA and CDR2 is FQGTGA. In DNA form, the CDR3 reads TGTGCCAGCAGCTCGGGAGGGCGCGAGACCCAGTACTTC. Protein sequence: CASSSGGRETQYF.

This chain connects TRBV6-4 to TRBJ2-1, with 11 bases aligning to TRBD2. The CDR3 totals 16 residues. The trim removed 2 bases at V and 7 bases at J, leaving 7 bases unmatched. Per germline, CDR1 MRHNA and CDR2 SNTAGT. The CDR3 loop is CASSDGGTSGVNEQFF. DNA for the CDR3: TGTGCCAGCAGTGACGGCGGGACTAGCGGAGTTAATGAGCAGTTCTTC.

The chain recombines TRBV5-6 with TRBJ2-3; TRBD2 matches 14 bases. The junction had 10 bases not matched to a gene; V was cut back by 4 bases and J by 6 bases. The CDR3 has 17 amino acids. Germline lookup yields CDR1 SGHDT and CDR2 YYEEEE. The CDR3 sequence: CASSAKTSGRASDTQYF. CDR3 nucleotides: TGTGCCAGCAGCGCCAAGACTAGCGGGAGGGCCTCGGATACGCAGTATTTT.

The chain links TRBV5-5 to TRBJ2-5; D gene ambiguous. The CDR3 is 14 amino acids. CDR1 SGHKS and CDR2 YYEKEE come from the germline V gene (reference sequence). V lost 1 base and J 2 bases, leaving 9 bases between the germline ends. CDR3 DNA sequence: TGTGCCAGCAGCTTGAATTTTTTACAAGAGACCCAGTACTTC. Its protein product is CASSLNFLQETQYF. Full variable domain (outside the CDR3, taken from reference TRBV5-5 and TRBJ2-5): DAGVTQSPTHLIKTRGQQVTLRCSPISGHKSVSWYQQVLGQGPQFIFQYYEKEERGRGNFPDRFSARQFPNYSSELNVNALLLGDSALYLCASSLNFLQETQYFGPGTRLLVL.

V usage is TRBV6-6 and J usage is TRBJ1-4; a possible D gene is TRBD1 (6 bases). CDR1 MNHNY and CDR2 SVGAGI come from the germline V gene (reference sequence). The CDR3 loop spans 15 amino acids. The V end was cut by 6 bases, the J end by 4 bases, with 15 bases between. CDR3 protein: CASRSSGADNEKLFF. The CDR3 DNA reads as TGTGCCAGCAGGAGCTCAGGGGCAGATAATGAAAAACTGTTTTTT.

The rearrangement links TRBV10-1 to TRBJ2-7; TRBD2 is a possible D gene (6 bases). The CDR3 sequence is 15 residues long. Germline CDR1 and CDR2: WNHNN and SYGVQD (reference sequence). V was cut by 5 bases and J by 4 bases, with 18 bases left in between. CDR3 sequence (DNA): TGCGCCAGCAGTCCAACTAGCCGGGGTCGTTACGAGCAGTACTTC. Its protein is CASSPTSRGRYEQYF.

This clone was detected once. The chain joins TRBV6-1 to TRBJ1-2, with 9 bases lining up with TRBD1. CDR1 is MNHNS and CDR2 is SASEGT in the germline V gene. Trimming took 3 bases from V and 10 from J; bases not matched to a gene: 6. This CDR3 has 13 amino acids. CDR3 sequence (DNA): TGTGCCAGCAGTGATCACAGGGGGCAGTACTACACCTTC. Encoded protein: CASSDHRGQYYTF.

The chain links TRBV5-1 to TRBJ1-1; D is possibly TRBD1 (5 bases). Trimming removed 3 bases at V and 7 bases at J, with 10 bases between. CDR1 and CDR2 (germline): SGHRS, YFSETQ. The CDR3 consists of 12 residues. CDR3 residues: CASSYDRLEAFF. CDR3 nucleotide sequence: TGCGCCAGCAGCTATGACAGACTTGAAGCTTTCTTT.

The chain uses TRBV7-8 and TRBJ1-1, with D possibly being TRBD1 (5 bases). Deletions cut 1 base from V and 4 bases from J, with 10 bases between. Germline loops: CDR1 SGHVS, CDR2 FQNEAQ. The CDR3 consists of 14 residues. The CDR3 spells CASSLGVGGTEAFF. The CDR3 DNA follows: TGTGCCAGCAGCTTAGGCGTGGGGGGCACTGAAGCTTTCTTT.

This clone showed up just once. Within the sample, other DNA sequences also encode this same CDR3. This chain connects TRBV7-8 to TRBJ2-3; 7 bases match TRBD2. The CDR3 runs to 17 residues. Trimming cost V 5 bases and J 0 bases; bases outside gene matches: 11. CDR1 and CDR2 (germline): SGHVS, FQNEAQ. The CDR3 nucleotides are TGTGCCAGCAGCCCTATACGACTAGCAGATAGCACAGATACGCAGTATTTT. Its translation is CASSPIRLADSTDTQYF.

The CDR3 region is CAISDHSDYEQYF. CDR3 in DNA: TGTGCCATCAGTGATCACTCCGACTACGAGCAGTACTTC. The V call is TRBV10-3, the J call TRBJ2-7, with D hard to call. Germline values: CDR1 ENHRY, CDR2 SYGVKD. CDR3 length: 13 amino acids. Trimming pared 3 bases from V and 3 bases from J, leaving 9 bases between.